The 28 T cell receptor beta chains below all came from one sample that was sequenced in a study of tumor-infiltrating lymphocytes in oesophageal squamous cell carcinoma. One entry per CDR3 protein results from TCRdb running MiXCR on the PCR reads. The table lists around 22,000 distinct CDR3 sequences, 38% of them singletons, with less than 30% in the top ten. Sequencing was carried out using esophageal tumor tissue. Receptor source: a male donor with esophageal squamous cell carcinoma.

This clonotype was seen repeatedly, ten times or more. This may come from a read error, since a much larger clone is one base off. The chain links TRBV12-3 or TRBV12-4 to TRBJ2-5, with TRBD2 matching 10 bases. The CDR3 extends over 16 amino acids. Trimming took 6 bases from V and 11 from J; bases not matched to a gene: 18. CDR3 nucleotides: TGTGCCAGCAGAAGGACTAGCGGCCAAGGGGACCAGGAGCAGTACTTC. As protein: CASRRTSGQGDQEQYF.

V and J are TRBV7-6 and TRBJ2-6; D might be TRBD1 (5 bases). The DNA end lines up better with TRBJ2-5; the J call may be wrong. The CDR3 contains 13 residues. Germline CDR1 is SGHVS and CDR2 is FNYEAQ. CDR3 sequence: CASSLGRVETQYF. As DNA, the CDR3 is TGTGCCAGCAGCTTAGGCAGGGTAGAGACCCAGTACTTC.

V and J are TRBV12-3 or TRBV12-4 and TRBJ2-7; D is uncertain. The J call may not be correct, given that the DNA end is closer to TRBJ2-5. This CDR3 comprises 14 residues. CDR3 amino acids: CASSLVPGLGTQYF. CDR3 sequence (DNA): TGTGCCAGCAGTTTAGTTCCAGGATTGGGGACCCAGTACTTC.

The rearrangement joins TRBV7-2 to TRBJ1-2, with D perhaps matching TRBD1 (6 bases). Trimming took off 6 bases at V and 4 bases at J, with 18 bases between the two ends. Per the germline V gene, CDR1 is SGHTA and CDR2 is FQGNSA. There are 15 residues in the CDR3. CDR3 bases: TGTGCCAGCAGTTCATACCGGGACACGGGCTATGGCTACACCTTC. It specifies CASSSYRDTGYGYTF.

This clonotype was detected ten times or more. The V gene is TRBV28, the J gene TRBJ2-7; 10 bases fit TRBD2. The CDR3 runs 14 residues. Germline CDR1 MDHEN, CDR2 SYDVKM. The V and J ends lost 5 bases and 2 bases, in that order; junction bases with no gene match: 3. Here the CDR3 reads CASSRLAGTYEQYF. The CDR3 nucleotides read TGTGCCAGCAGTAGACTAGCGGGCACCTACGAGCAGTACTTC.

This clonotype was detected many times. The chain employs TRBV7-6 and TRBJ2-1; the D gene could be TRBD1 or TRBD2 (6 bases each). Between the trimmed V and J ends, which lost 5 bases and 4 bases, there was a span of 15 bases. CDR3 length: 15 amino acids. In germline, CDR1 is SGHVS, CDR2 FNYEAQ. CDR3 DNA sequence: TGTGCCAGCAGCGGACGGCAGGGGAGGTACAATGAGCAGTTCTTC. Amino acids: CASSGRQGRYNEQFF.

The genes are TRBV5-1 and TRBJ2-6; a possible D gene is TRBD2 (6 bases). TRBJ2-1 explains the end of the DNA better; the J call may be wrong. The CDR3 consists of 17 residues. Germline CDR1 and CDR2: SGHRS and YFSETQ. The CDR3 nucleotides are TGCGCCAGCAGCCACGTCTGGGGGGAAAGCGATCAAGAGACCCAGTTCTTC. It translates to CASSHVWGESDQETQFF.

This clonotype was recorded many times. The chain carries TRBV11-2 and TRBJ2-1; TRBD2 matches at 10 bases. The V segment lost 5 bases and the J segment 7 bases; nucleotides outside the gene matches: 5. From germline, CDR1 is SGHAT and CDR2 FQNNGV. This CDR3 spans 14 amino acids. CDR3 sequence: CASSLAGEWNEQFF. The CDR3 DNA reads as TGTGCCAGCAGCCTAGCGGGAGAGTGGAATGAGCAGTTCTTC.

In this sample, this clonotype turned up many times. This may come from a read error, since a much larger clone is one base off. V is TRBV7-2 and J is TRBJ2-7, with 13 bases aligning to TRBD2. The CDR3 sequence is 16 residues long. With 6 bases clipped from V and 7 bases from J, the junction kept 12 bases outside the gene matches. The germline V gene has CDR1 SGHTA and CDR2 FQGNSA. In DNA, the CDR3 is TGTGCCAGCAGGGCTACTAGCGGGGGGGCTTACAATGAGCAGTACTTC. Translating gives CASRATSGGAYNEQYF.

This clonotype has at least ten counts. This chain joins TRBV24-1 and TRBJ1-1; 10 bases fit TRBD1. CDR3 length: 15 residues. In germline, CDR1 is KGHDR, CDR2 SFDVKD. Trimming cost V 3 bases and J 6 bases; bases outside gene matches: 6. CDR3 region: CATSDPGTGASEAFF. As DNA, the CDR3 is TGTGCCACCAGTGATCCCGGGACAGGGGCCTCTGAAGCTTTCTTT.

The gene calls are TRBV7-6 and TRBJ2-5; 8 nucleotides align to TRBD1. Near its end, the DNA agrees better with TRBJ1-1, so the J call may be wrong. Looked up from germline, CDR1 is SGHVS and CDR2 is FNYEAQ. The CDR3 sequence is 15 residues long. Here the CDR3 reads CASSVDRGRNTEAFF. CDR3 sequence (DNA): TGTGCCAGCAGCGTAGACAGGGGCAGAAACACTGAAGCTTTCTTT.

The chain employs TRBV7-2 and TRBJ1-1, with a possible D match to TRBD1 (6 bases). The germline V gene encodes CDR1 SGHTA and CDR2 FQGNSA. The CDR3 is made up of 15 amino acids. With 1 base removed from V and 9 bases from J, the gap between germline ends came to 18 bases. CDR3 sequence: CASSLDRAQRPKAFF. CDR3 DNA sequence: TGTGCCAGCAGCTTAGACAGGGCCCAACGCCCCAAAGCTTTCTTT.

As to this clonotype: It is likely a read error, because the conserved phenylalanine at the end of the CDR3 is missing. Because the CDR3's place on the DNA is in doubt, the DNA is left out and the CDR3 is given as listed by TCRdb. The chain employs TRBV11-1 and TRBJ2-7; the table's D call, TRBD1, was not checked against the DNA. A total of 16 residues make up the CDR3, ends included. Germline V gene data show CDR1 as SGHAT and CDR2 as FQDESV (reference sequence). CDR3 sequence reads: CASSLLQGAQTQYFGS.

This clonotype was picked up many times. CDR3 nucleotide sequence: TGTGCCAGCAGCGGGACAGAACGGCAAGGCGAGCAGTACTTC. This encodes CASSGTERQGEQYF. The chain combines TRBV6-1 with TRBJ2-7; 7 positions match TRBD1. CDR1 is MNHNS and CDR2 is SASEGT in the germline V gene. The CDR3 has 14 residues. Trimming took 6 bases from V and 6 from J; bases not matched to a gene: 11.

The chain has TRBV7-8 and TRBJ1-5; D gene uncertain. Germline loops: CDR1 SGHVS, CDR2 FQNEAQ. The CDR3 length is 12 residues. The V end was cut by 1 base, the J end by 9 bases, with 7 bases between. In DNA form, the CDR3 reads TGTGCCAGCAGCTTAGGGGAGATGCCCCAGCATTTT. As protein: CASSLGEMPQHF.

This chain's CDR3 is CASSWGLVDTQYF. In DNA form, the CDR3 reads TGTGCCAGCAGTTGGGGACTAGTAGATACGCAGTATTTT. The chain couples TRBV6-1 to TRBJ2-3; 8 bases are shared with TRBD2. This CDR3 has 13 amino acids. Germline CDR1 MNHNS, CDR2 SASEGT. V shed 5 bases and J 5 bases; nucleotides not matched to a gene: 3.

As for this clonotype: Here the CDR3 omits its conserved ending phenylalanine or tryptophan, so a read error is the likely source. Because the CDR3's place on the DNA is in doubt, the DNA is left out and the CDR3 is given as listed by TCRdb. The chain joins TRBV12-3 or TRBV12-4 to TRBJ2-1; no DNA check was done on the table's D call, TRBD1. The CDR3 length equals 16 residues, ends included. CDR3 protein: CASSFDREYSPLHFGN.

This clonotype was found many times. The V call is TRBV2, the J call TRBJ2-5; D may match TRBD1 or TRBD2 (5 bases each). The CDR3 consists of 13 residues. The ends were cut back, 6 bases at V and 1 base at J, with 9 bases in the middle. Germline CDR1 and CDR2: SNHLY and FYNNEI. The CDR3 loop reads CASRAGSQETQYF. The CDR3, as DNA: TGTGCCAGCAGAGCAGGGAGCCAAGAGACCCAGTACTTC.

The J gene is TRBJ1-1, the V gene TRBV28; D gene unclear. Deletions cut 6 bases from V and 3 bases from J, with 11 bases between. The CDR3 totals 13 residues. Germline V gene lookup returns CDR1 MDHEN and CDR2 SYDVKM. In DNA form, the CDR3 reads TGTGCCAGCAGCCGAGCCTTGGACACTGAAGCTTTCTTT. Translated, it gives CASSRALDTEAFF.

To note about this clonotype: Since the CDR3 does not end with the conserved phenylalanine or tryptophan, this likely comes from a read error. It is unclear where the CDR3 begins or ends on the DNA, so no DNA is shown, and the CDR3 is as TCRdb lists it. This sequence joins TRBV10-1 and TRBJ2-6; TRBD1, the table's D call, was not compared with the DNA. Germline lookup yields CDR1 WNHNN and CDR2 SYGVQD (reference sequence). The CDR3 numbers 10 amino acids, ends counted. The CDR3 spells CASRLGQGAI.

This clonotype came up many times. The V and J genes are TRBV6-1 and TRBJ2-1, with D perhaps matching TRBD2 (6 bases). V dropped 7 bases and J dropped 7 bases, with 14 bases sitting between them. Germline assignment: CDR1 MNHNS and CDR2 SASEGT. CDR3 length equals 13 residues. The CDR3 loop reads CASNAIGRNEQFF. In DNA, the CDR3 is TGTGCCAGCAATGCGATTGGGAGGAATGAGCAGTTCTTC.

The gene calls are TRBV19 and TRBJ2-1; the D is unclear. V gave up 3 bases and J gave up 1 base, with 10 bases separating them. CDR3 length: 15 amino acids. Germline lookup yields CDR1 LNHDA and CDR2 SQIVND (reference sequence). The CDR3 DNA reads as TGTGCCAGTAGTATTCAAGCGAGGTCCTACAATGAGCAGTTCTTC. Translated: CASSIQARSYNEQFF.

As for this clonotype: The CDR3 carries no conserved terminal phenylalanine or tryptophan, so it likely arises from a read error. It is unclear where the CDR3 begins or ends on the DNA, so no DNA is shown, and the CDR3 is as TCRdb lists it. The chain carries TRBV12-3 or TRBV12-4 and TRBJ2-7; TRBD1 is taken as the D call from the table, unchecked against the DNA. Inclusive of both ends, the CDR3 amounts to 16 amino acids. CDR3 residues: CASNIGRGDNEQFFGS.

The chain is built from TRBV19 and TRBJ2-1, with D maybe TRBD2 (6 bases). Between the trimmed V and J ends, which lost 4 bases and 10 bases, there was a span of 17 bases. CDR1 and CDR2 from the germline V gene are LNHDA and SQIVND (reference sequence). The CDR3 sequence is 14 residues long. CDR3 amino acids: CASSKSRDSYEQFF. In nucleotides, the CDR3 is TGTGCCAGTAGTAAATCAAGGGACTCCTACGAGCAGTTCTTC.

V and J are TRBV29-1 and TRBJ2-5; D may be TRBD1 (5 bases). The J call may be incorrect, as the DNA end agrees better with TRBJ2-1. Germline CDR1 is SQVTM and CDR2 is ANQGSEA. The CDR3 totals 15 residues. The CDR3 reads CSVRNWQGARNEQFF. CDR3 nucleotide sequence: TGCAGCGTCCGGAATTGGCAGGGCGCCCGTAATGAGCAGTTCTTC.

This clonotype was seen many times. V usage is TRBV28 and J usage is TRBJ2-1, with 11 bases matching TRBD2. This CDR3 spans 14 amino acids. The germline V gene encodes CDR1 MDHEN and CDR2 SYDVKM. V was pared by 7 bases and J by 10 bases, with 9 bases of the junction left unmatched. This chain's CDR3 is CASTSGTSGLEQFF. CDR3 coding DNA: TGTGCCAGCACTTCCGGGACTAGCGGCTTGGAGCAGTTCTTC.

As regards this clonotype: The CDR3 does not end in the conserved phenylalanine or tryptophan, so this is likely a read error. No DNA is shown, since the ends of the CDR3 on it are uncertain; the CDR3 is the one TCRdb lists. This sequence joins TRBV7-7 and TRBJ2-3; TRBD1 reflects the table's D call only, with no check against the DNA. From its first to its last residue, the CDR3 has 20 amino acids. The V gene's germline CDR1 is SSHAT and CDR2 FNYEAQ (reference sequence). CDR3 amino acids: CASSLAIQGVGSYNEQFFGP.

The V and J genes are TRBV7-4 and TRBJ2-3; TRBD1 matches at 9 bases. V lost 4 bases and J lost 3; bases outside the gene matches: 5. This CDR3 has 15 amino acids. Looked up from germline, CDR1 is SGHVT and CDR2 is SQSDAQ. CDR3 region: CASSSTGQGTDTQYF. CDR3 DNA: TGTGCCAGCAGCTCTACGGGACAGGGAACAGATACGCAGTATTTT.